This T cell receptor (beta chain) was sequenced during a study of CD8 T cells in Susac syndrome. Losses at the gene ends were 2 bases for V and 10 bases for J; bases not matched to a gene: 4. Germline CDR1 is MNHEY and CDR2 is SMNVEV (reference sequence). CDR3 length: 13 amino acids. Random hexamers were used to reverse transcribe an amount of roughly 0.5 to 1 ug RNA. TCRdb re-derived calls from the immunoSEQ multiplex PCR reads in MiXCR, one entry per CDR3 protein. The sample shows 250,000 to 300,000 distinct CDR3 sequences, 70% to 90% of them seen only once. This rearrangement joins TRBV27 to TRBJ2-2; TRBD1 agrees at 7 bases. The sequenced sample consisted of CD8+ T cells from PBMCs. The sequence was obtained from a human donor with multiple sclerosis. CDR3 in DNA: TGTGCCAGCAGTTTACAGGGGGTGGAGGAGCTGTTTTTT. This translates into CASSLQGVEELFF.